Included here is one TCR beta chain sequence, with context. Antigen: not known. The treatment is: about 20 received Ad26.COV2.S at low or high dose, single or two shots; roughly 5 received placebo; per-sample allocation not given. The investigators took samples on day 63 after the first vaccine or placebo injection. Generated by immunoSEQ multiplex PCR, the TCRdb table keeps only in-frame clones and is missing some. The table has more than 300,000 clones, about 89% seen once. The length of the CDR3 is 15 residues. Germline assignment: CDR1 LNHNV and CDR2 YYDKDF (reference sequence). Deletions cut 0 bases from V and 3 bases from J, with 11 bases between. The sample belongs to a study of Ad26.COV2.S vaccination and SARS-CoV-2 variants. Findings and caveats of the study: Reported post-vaccination CD8+ and CD4+ T cell responses to spike showed substantial breadth. Vaccinees displayed broader spike-specific TCR repertoires than placebo recipients.

V and J are TRBV15 and TRBJ1-2, with D perhaps matching TRBD1 (5 bases). The sequencing here drew on peripheral blood, taken in a trial of Ad26.COV2.S vaccine versus placebo. The clonotype comes from a person between 18 and 60 years old who received the Ad26.COV2.S COVID-19 vaccine or a placebo. DNA of the CDR3: TGTGCCACCAGCAGAGACAGGGAACAGGACTATGGCTACACCTTC. This sequence encodes CATSRDREQDYGYTF. The full variable domain, its missing parts supplied by reference TRBV15 and TRBJ1-2, is DAMVIQNPRYQVTQFGKPVTLSCSQTLNHNVMYWYQQKSSQAPKLLFHYYDKDFNNEADTPDNFQSRRPNTSFCFLDIRSPGLGDTAMYLCATSRDREQDYGYTFGSGTRLTVV.